A single sample gave rise to the 18 T cell receptor beta chains below, sequenced in a study of blood T cell repertoires in COVID-19. Produced via immunoSEQ multiplex PCR; TCRdb's table is partial and in-frame only. The sample holds roughly 250,000 clones, 85% to 90% seen once. Sequencing was carried out using peripheral blood. The source of these receptors is a middle-aged woman with acute or convalescent COVID-19.

The chain uses TRBV4-2 and TRBJ1-1; D might be TRBD1 (5 bases). Germline CDR1 is LGHNA and CDR2 is YNFKEQ. The CDR3 covers 14 residues. V dropped 0 bases and J dropped 4 bases, with 9 bases sitting between them. The CDR3 protein is CASSQEGGSTEAFF. The DNA of the CDR3 is TGTGCCAGCAGCCAAGAGGGGGGGAGCACTGAAGCTTTCTTT.

In the case of this clone: The sample has other DNA sequences that encode this CDR3 too. J is TRBJ2-2 and V is TRBV6-5; D possibly corresponds to TRBD2 (5 bases). Between the trimmed V and J ends, which lost 0 bases and 4 bases, there was a span of 6 bases. Germline CDR1 MNHEY, CDR2 SVGAGI. This CDR3 is 14 amino acids long. The CDR3 region has the DNA TGTGCCAGCAGTTACTCCCGGGGCACCGGGGAGCTGTTTTTT. The encoded protein is CASSYSRGTGELFF.

The rearrangement joins TRBV4-2 to TRBJ2-5; possible D gene TRBD2, 6 bases. The germline V gene has CDR1 LGHNA and CDR2 YNFKEQ. V was shortened by 0 bases and J by 5 bases, with 16 bases between the two germline ends. The CDR3 sequence is 16 residues long. The CDR3 loop reads CASSQEARGAWETQYF. The CDR3 DNA is TGTGCCAGCAGCCAAGAGGCGCGGGGAGCCTGGGAGACCCAGTACTTC.

This chain joins TRBV11-1 and TRBJ1-2; TRBD1 agrees at 7 bases. Germline CDR1 and CDR2: SGHAT and FQDESV (reference sequence). The CDR3 spans 15 residues. Unmatched junction bases numbered 3, after V lost 0 bases and J lost 2 bases. The CDR3 DNA is TGTGCCAGCAGCTTAGCTGAAGGGGGCAACTATGGCTACACCTTC. Translation gives CASSLAEGGNYGYTF.

J is TRBJ2-5 and V is TRBV5-6; TRBD1 aligns across 9 bases. The junction had 6 bases not matched to a gene; V was cut back by 6 bases and J by 0 bases. The germline gives CDR1 SGHDT, CDR2 YYEEEE. CDR3 size: 15 residues. In DNA, the CDR3 is TGTGCCAGCACCCATGGACAGGGGCACCAAGAGACCCAGTACTTC. Amino acid sequence: CASTHGQGHQETQYF. The full variable domain, rest sourced from reference TRBV5-6 and TRBJ2-5, is DAGVTQSPTHLIKTRGQQVTLRCSPKSGHDTVSWYQQALGQGPQFIFQYYEEEERQRGNFPDRFSGHQFPNYSSELNVNALLLGDSALYLCASTHGQGHQETQYFGPGTRLLVL.

The chain recombines TRBV7-8 with TRBJ1-1; 9 bases agree with TRBD1. Losses at the gene ends were 5 bases for V and 10 bases for J; bases not matched to a gene: 8. This CDR3 spans 13 amino acids. Germline loops: CDR1 SGHVS, CDR2 FQNEAQ. CDR3 nucleotide sequence: TGTGCCAGCAGCCAACAACAGGGGGCGCGAGCTTTCTTT. Its protein is CASSQQQGARAFF.

This clone has only a few counts. The CDR3 bases are TGCAGCGTGGCTACCGGGACAGGGACCTACGAGCAGTACGTC. Translated, it gives CSVATGTGTYEQYV. The chain links TRBV29-1 to TRBJ2-7; 9 nucleotides agree with TRBD1. Trimming cost V 6 bases and J 2 bases; bases outside gene matches: 8. The CDR3 is 14 amino acids. CDR1 is SQVTM and CDR2 is ANQGSEA in the germline V gene.

This sequence joins TRBV24-1 and TRBJ2-6; 10 bases map to TRBD1. Unmatched junction bases numbered 9, after V lost 5 bases and J lost 0 bases. The CDR3 runs to 19 residues. CDR1 KGHDR and CDR2 SFDVKD come from the germline V gene. CDR3 nucleotide sequence: TGTGCCACCAGTGCTGGGACAGGGGACTTTCTCTCTGGGGCCAACGTCCTGACTTTC. Translating gives CATSAGTGDFLSGANVLTF.

This chain connects TRBV6-5 to TRBJ1-1; 11 bases map to TRBD1. With V trimmed by 5 bases and J by 9 bases, 5 bases remained unmatched. Germline V gene sequence: CDR1 MNHEY, CDR2 SVGAGI. The CDR3 is made up of 13 amino acids. The CDR3 loop reads CASSPSDRGQAFF. CDR3 sequence (DNA): TGTGCCAGCAGTCCATCGGACAGGGGGCAAGCTTTCTTT.

The rearrangement joins TRBV10-3 to TRBJ1-2; 10 bases match TRBD1. Germline V lookup: CDR1 ENHRY, CDR2 SYGVKD. J lost 8 bases, V lost 7 bases, and 16 bases had no gene match. This CDR3 region has 16 residues. CDR3 in DNA: TGTGCCATCACCACCGGGACAGGGGCCTTACCGACCGGCTACACCTTC. Protein sequence: CAITTGTGALPTGYTF.

The chain has TRBV3-1 (or the pseudogene TRBV3-2) and TRBJ1-1; 7 nucleotides align to TRBD1. The CDR3 is 13 residues long. The germline V gene encodes CDR1 LGHDT and CDR2 YNNKEL (reference sequence). The V segment lost 4 bases and the J segment 6 bases; nucleotides outside the gene matches: 5. CDR3 loop: CASSPDRAAEAFF. CDR3 nucleotides: TGTGCCAGCAGCCCAGACAGGGCTGCTGAAGCTTTCTTT.

A remark on this clone: Other DNA sequences in the sample encode the same CDR3. The chain joins TRBV11-2 to TRBJ1-2; TRBD1 matches at 7 bases. Unmatched junction bases numbered 5, after V lost 5 bases and J lost 5 bases. The CDR3 has 13 amino acids. Germline V gene sequence: CDR1 SGHAT, CDR2 FQNNGV. The CDR3 nucleotides are TGTGCCAGCAGCCAGGACAGGAATTATGGCTACACCTTC. Encoded protein: CASSQDRNYGYTF.

The chain couples TRBV5-6 to TRBJ2-3; 13 bases line up with TRBD2. This CDR3 has 16 residues. The germline V gene encodes CDR1 SGHDT and CDR2 YYEEEE. J was trimmed by 6 bases and V by 4 bases; bases with no gene match: 8. The CDR3 sequence is CASSELAGGPPDTQYF. The CDR3 DNA reads as TGTGCCAGCAGCGAACTAGCGGGGGGGCCTCCGGATACGCAGTATTTT.

The count of this clone is one. The chain has TRBV9 and TRBJ1-4, with 7 bases that match TRBD1. The J segment lost 7 bases and the V segment lost 4 bases, leaving 10 bases of the junction unmatched. CDR3 length equals 15 residues. Germline values: CDR1 SGDLS, CDR2 YYNGEE. Here the CDR3 reads CASSILGGETEKLFF. As DNA, the CDR3 is TGTGCCAGCAGCATTCTAGGGGGCGAGACTGAAAAACTGTTTTTT.

This clone was recorded only once. The V and J genes are TRBV7-9 and TRBJ1-1, with 9 bases fitting TRBD1. The V segment lost 5 bases and the J segment 4 bases; nucleotides outside the gene matches: 11. The germline CDR1 and CDR2 sequences are SEHNR and FQNEAQ (reference sequence). The CDR3 spans 16 residues. CDR3 loop: CASSPPRGQGFTEAFF. CDR3 DNA sequence: TGTGCCAGCAGCCCGCCTCGTGGACAGGGGTTCACTGAAGCTTTCTTT.

CDR3 nucleotide sequence: TGTGCCAGCAGGGTCGGGGTCCGTGGCTACACCTTC. This codes for CASRVGVRGYTF. The chain recombines TRBV12-3 or TRBV12-4 with TRBJ1-2; D is unclear. The CDR3 runs 12 residues. V was cut by 6 bases and J by 7 bases, with 12 bases left in between.

The rearrangement uses TRBV11-1 and TRBJ2-3; D uncertain. CDR3 length equals 12 residues. V lost 5 bases and J lost 3, with 6 bases in between. Germline V CDR1 and CDR2: SGHAT, FQDESV (reference sequence). CDR3 residues: CASSRYTDTQYF. CDR3 DNA sequence: TGTGCCAGCAGCCGTTATACAGATACGCAGTATTTT.

The chain is built from TRBV2 and TRBJ2-7; D is possibly TRBD2 (5 bases). Germline CDR1 is SNHLY and CDR2 is FYNNEI. The CDR3 totals 14 residues. The germline V and J ends were trimmed by 4 bases and 3 bases, with 13 bases remaining between them. CDR3: CASSARGILYEQYV. The CDR3 DNA reads TGTGCCAGCAGTGCCCGGGGAATCCTCTACGAGCAGTACGTC.